These 30 T cell receptor beta chains were sequenced from one sample in a study of beta chain features in type 1 diabetes. General study results and limits: Type 1 diabetes patients had TCRB CDR3s that were shorter (moderately but significantly so) in all four CD4+ subsets.

Antigens for these TCRs are unknown. Expressed TCRB transcripts were sequenced because the isolated RNA had all been reverse transcribed beforehand. Here immunoSEQ multiplex PCR was the method, and the copy in TCRdb shows in-frame clones only, minus some. The sample carries 95,000 to 150,000 clones, 16% recorded once. Specimen: central memory CD4+ T cells from blood. The receptors originated from a young man with type 1 diabetes.

This clone has a handful of counts. The chain carries TRBV7-3 and TRBJ1-1; TRBD1 is a possible D gene (5 bases). V was clipped by 1 base and J by 4 bases, with 10 bases between them. The CDR3 is made up of 14 amino acids. Germline values: CDR1 SGHTA, CDR2 FQGTGA. CDR3 nucleotide sequence: TGTGCCAGCAGCTTAAGGGGGTACGGCACTGAAGCTTTCTTT. It specifies CASSLRGYGTEAFF.

The chain couples TRBV7-9 to TRBJ2-5; 7 nucleotides agree with TRBD1. CDR1 and CDR2 (germline): SEHNR, FQNEAQ (reference sequence). This CDR3 spans 15 amino acids. J lost 1 base, V lost 1 base, and 3 bases had no gene match. The CDR3 region is CASSLVGTAQETQYF. CDR3 nucleotides: TGTGCCAGCAGCTTAGTCGGGACAGCCCAAGAGACCCAGTACTTC.

A few counts support this clone. The CDR3: CASSGIIDEQFF. CDR3 DNA: TGTGCCAGCAGTGGAATTATCGATGAGCAGTTCTTC. This rearrangement joins TRBV6-1 to TRBJ2-1; D uncertain. The CDR3 runs 12 residues. Trimming cost V 4 bases and J 8 bases, with 9 bases left between them. CDR1 MNHNS and CDR2 SASEGT come from the germline V gene.

The table lists this clone with a few counts. This chain connects TRBV28 to TRBJ2-3, with a weak D call TRBD2 (5 bases). The CDR3 runs to 15 residues. V was cut by 3 bases and J by 0 bases, with 10 bases left in between. Looked up from germline, CDR1 is MDHEN and CDR2 is SYDVKM. CDR3 protein: CASSFSADSTDTQYF. The CDR3 DNA reads as TGTGCCAGCAGTTTCTCAGCGGATAGCACAGATACGCAGTATTTT.

The chain combines TRBV7-2 with TRBJ2-3; unclear D gene. This CDR3 has 10 residues. The V gene lost 5 bases and the J gene lost 6 bases, with 3 bases spanning the gap. Germline lookup yields CDR1 SGHTA and CDR2 FQGNSA. The CDR3 sequence: CASSQDTQYF. The CDR3 DNA follows: TGTGCCAGCAGCCAGGATACGCAGTATTTT.

In its sample, this clone was seen a few times. Other DNA sequences in the sample encode the same CDR3. This rearrangement joins TRBV7-2 to TRBJ2-1; 8 nucleotides align to TRBD2. The CDR3 has 14 amino acids. The junction had 5 bases not matched to a gene; V was cut back by 3 bases and J by 7 bases. CDR1 and CDR2 (germline): SGHTA, FQGNSA. As DNA, the CDR3 is TGTGCCAGCAGCTTCGGGACTAGTGATAATGAGCAGTTCTTC. Its protein product is CASSFGTSDNEQFF.

This clone was picked up a small number of times. The V and J genes are TRBV7-8 and TRBJ1-2; TRBD1 is a possible D gene (5 bases). V shed 1 base and J shed 0 bases, with 6 bases lying between them. CDR3 size: 14 residues. Germline V gene lookup returns CDR1 SGHVS and CDR2 FQNEAQ. As DNA, the CDR3 is TGTGCCAGCAGCTTAGAGGGGTCTAACTATGGCTACACCTTC. It yields the protein CASSLEGSNYGYTF.

The chain joins TRBV29-1 to TRBJ2-1, with TRBD2 matching 12 bases. From germline, CDR1 is SQVTM and CDR2 ANQGSEA. CDR3 length: 14 amino acids. CDR3 amino acids: CRVSGLAGYNEQFF. CDR3 DNA: TGCAGGGTATCTGGACTAGCGGGGTACAATGAGCAGTTCTTC.

The rearrangement uses TRBV6-1 and TRBJ2-7; D is unresolved. V was cut by 7 bases and J by 0 bases, with 4 bases left in between. This CDR3 has 11 residues. Per germline, CDR1 MNHNS and CDR2 SASEGT. CDR3 DNA: TGTGCCAGCACGGGCTCCTACGAGCAGTACTTC. This codes for CASTGSYEQYF.

V is TRBV29-1 and J is TRBJ1-2, with 9 bases that match TRBD1. V lost 3 bases to trimming and J lost 6 bases; unmatched junction nucleotides: 17. Germline V lookup: CDR1 SQVTM, CDR2 ANQGSEA. The CDR3 loop spans 17 amino acids. This chain's CDR3 is CSVDLGITPGTGNGYTF. The CDR3 nucleotides read TGCAGCGTTGATTTGGGCATTACCCCCGGGACAGGGAATGGCTACACCTTC.

This clone was detected a few times. The chain recombines TRBV10-2 with TRBJ2-7; 9 bases fit TRBD2. This CDR3 contains 14 residues. V gave up 5 bases and J gave up 5 bases; unmatched junction bases: 7. Per germline, CDR1 WSHSY and CDR2 SAAADI. The CDR3 DNA follows: TGCGCCAGCAGTACCGTGACTAGCGGTAACGAGCAGTACTTC. It translates to CASSTVTSGNEQYF.

In its sample, this clone was seen many times. The chain has TRBV4-3 and TRBJ2-1; D is uncertain. V dropped 1 base and J dropped 0 bases, with 7 bases sitting between them. Germline V gene lookup returns CDR1 LGHNA and CDR2 YSLEER. The CDR3 sequence is 15 residues long. The CDR3 DNA follows: TGCGCCAGCAGCCAAGGGGATAGCTCCTACAATGAGCAGTTCTTC. Translating it yields CASSQGDSSYNEQFF.

This clone was picked up a small number of times. V gene TRBV28 combines with J gene TRBJ1-5; D may be TRBD1 (6 bases). Germline CDR1 reads MDHEN; CDR2 reads SYDVKM. CDR3 length: 13 amino acids. With 3 bases removed from V and 5 bases from J, the gap between germline ends came to 8 bases. The CDR3 DNA sequence: TGTGCCAGCAGTTTCCCAGGGGATCAGCCCCAGCATTTT. Its translation is CASSFPGDQPQHF.

The chain joins TRBV7-9 to TRBJ2-5; 11 bases align to TRBD2. The CDR3 is 14 amino acids. CDR1 is SEHNR and CDR2 is FQNEAQ in the germline V gene (reference sequence). V was clipped by 7 bases and J by 6 bases; unmatched bases: 7. CDR3 in DNA: TGTGCCAGCACCCTTAGCGGGGGGGCCCAGACCCAGTACTTC. Residues: CASTLSGGAQTQYF.

This clone has at least ten counts. CDR3 nucleotides: TGTGCCAGCAGTCCGGGACTAGGTAGTACGACTGAGCAGTTCTTC. Translated, it gives CASSPGLGSTTEQFF. V usage is TRBV2 and J usage is TRBJ2-1, with 8 bases fitting TRBD2. Trimming removed 5 bases from V and 9 bases from J; junction bases left unmatched: 12. This CDR3 contains 15 residues. CDR1 is SNHLY, CDR2 FYNNEI, per germline.

This chain joins TRBV4-3 and TRBJ2-3, with 7 bases aligning to TRBD2. Trimming at V came to 2 bases and at J to 7 bases, leaving 12 bases not matched to a gene. This CDR3 spans 16 amino acids. CDR1 is LGHNA, CDR2 YSLEER, per germline. CDR3 region: CASSQLNVGGGHTQYF. In DNA form, the CDR3 reads TGCGCCAGCAGCCAACTTAACGTGGGCGGGGGTCATACGCAGTATTTT.

In its sample, this clone was seen a few times. The chain is built from TRBV4-3 and TRBJ2-1; TRBD2 aligns across 12 bases. Germline-derived CDR1 and CDR2 are LGHNA and YSLEER. With V trimmed by 7 bases and J by 0 bases, 7 bases remained unmatched. The CDR3 spans 17 residues. The CDR3 nucleotides are TGCGCCAGCACCCCGGGACTAGCGGGTTCCTCCTACAATGAGCAGTTCTTC. Translation: CASTPGLAGSSYNEQFF.

V usage is TRBV25-1 and J usage is TRBJ2-5; D unclear. Germline CDR1 reads MGHDK; CDR2 reads SYGVNS. CDR3 length equals 11 residues. Between the trimmed V and J ends, which lost 3 bases and 5 bases, there was a span of 4 bases. CDR3 coding DNA: TGTGCCAGCAGTGATTGGGAGACCCAGTACTTC. Encoded protein: CASSDWETQYF.

With respect to this clone: It is likely a read error: a sequence one base away is far more abundant. The V call is TRBV7-9, the J call TRBJ1-1; D is uncertain. Trimming removed 1 base at V and 1 base at J, with 4 bases between. CDR3 length: 13 residues. Germline loops: CDR1 SEHNR, CDR2 FQNEAQ (reference sequence). CDR3 sequence: CASSLERNTEAFF. CDR3 coding DNA: TGTGCCAGCAGCTTAGAGCGGAACACTGAAGCTTTCTTT.

This clone has just a few counts. J is TRBJ2-3 and V is TRBV10-3; tentative D call: TRBD2 (6 bases). Trimming removed 0 bases at V and 0 bases at J, with 7 bases between. There are 15 residues in the CDR3. Per the germline V gene, CDR1 is ENHRY and CDR2 is SYGVKD. This chain's CDR3 is CAISESGTSTDTQYF. Here the CDR3 DNA reads TGTGCCATCAGTGAGTCGGGGACTAGCACAGATACGCAGTATTTT.

This clone was counted a few times. V gene TRBV9 combines with J gene TRBJ1-5, with D possibly matching TRBD1 (6 bases). Trimming pared 2 bases from V and 7 bases from J, leaving 16 bases between. CDR1 is SGDLS, CDR2 YYNGEE, per germline. CDR3 length: 15 residues. The CDR3 bases are TGTGCCAGCAGCGTTGAGGGGGAACTTTACCAGCCCCAGCATTTT. It yields the protein CASSVEGELYQPQHF.

The J gene is TRBJ1-5, the V gene TRBV15, with D tentatively TRBD1 (5 bases). This CDR3 has 19 residues. Germline V gene sequence: CDR1 LNHNV, CDR2 YYDKDF (reference sequence). Trimming removed 1 base at V and 7 bases at J, with 26 bases between. The CDR3 DNA is TGTGCCACCAGCAGAGCCGGTACTCACAGGCTTTCGAAGGGGCAGCCCCAGCATTTT. This gives the protein CATSRAGTHRLSKGQPQHF.

This clone was seen a handful of times. The chain carries TRBV7-9 and TRBJ1-6; no clear D. The CDR3 is made up of 13 amino acids. Germline CDR1 and CDR2: SEHNR and FQNEAQ (reference sequence). The ends were cut back, 0 bases at V and 10 bases at J, with 7 bases in the middle. CDR3 bases: TGTGCCAGCAGCTTAGCGGATCTGTCACCCCTCCACTTT. It translates to CASSLADLSPLHF.

This clone was seen only a few times. The chain links TRBV29-1 to TRBJ1-4; a weak D match, TRBD1 (6 bases). The CDR3 runs 14 residues. V lost 5 bases, J lost 7 bases, and 17 bases lay in between. Germline lookup yields CDR1 SQVTM and CDR2 ANQGSEA. The chain's CDR3 is CSVLSRGGGEKLFF. The CDR3 nucleotides are TGCAGCGTTCTCTCCAGGGGAGGTGGTGAAAAACTGTTTTTT.

The genes are TRBV29-1 and TRBJ2-7; TRBD1 matches at 8 bases. Germline V gene data show CDR1 as SQVTM and CDR2 as ANQGSEA. The length of the CDR3 is 19 residues. V was pared by 2 bases and J by 5 bases, with 23 bases of the junction left unmatched. In DNA, the CDR3 is TGCAGCGTTGAACAGAGGAGAAAAAATAACCAACAGGGGGGAGACGAGCAGTACTTC. Protein sequence: CSVEQRRKNNQQGGDEQYF.

At least ten counts were recorded for this clone. The genes are TRBV7-9 and TRBJ2-7, with 8 bases aligning to TRBD1. Germline CDR1 SEHNR, CDR2 FQNEAQ (reference sequence). The trim removed 4 bases at V and 9 bases at J, leaving 5 bases unmatched. The length of the CDR3 is 12 residues. CDR3 loop: CASSSGQGVQYF. Here the CDR3 DNA reads TGTGCCAGCAGCTCAGGACAGGGCGTGCAGTACTTC.

The chain recombines TRBV14 with TRBJ2-3; D ambiguous. The ends were cut back, 3 bases at V and 5 bases at J, with 12 bases in the middle. Germline V lookup: CDR1 SGHDN, CDR2 FVKESK. CDR3 size: 14 residues. CDR3 DNA sequence: TGTGCCAGCAGCCAGGGTACCATTCTAGATACGCAGTATTTT. Translating it yields CASSQGTILDTQYF.

This clone appeared a few times. The V call is TRBV5-4, the J call TRBJ1-1; 9 bases fit TRBD1. The V gene's germline CDR1 is SGHNT and CDR2 YYREEE (reference sequence). V lost 4 bases and J lost 6; bases outside the gene matches: 10. There are 15 residues in the CDR3. The CDR3 DNA reads TGTGCCAGCAGCCCGGGGGGACAGGGATGGGCTGAAGCTTTCTTT. It translates to CASSPGGQGWAEAFF.

V usage is TRBV29-1 and J usage is TRBJ1-2; 8 nucleotides line up with TRBD1. J was trimmed by 6 bases and V by 3 bases; bases with no gene match: 6. This CDR3 has 13 amino acids. Germline V CDR1 and CDR2: SQVTM, ANQGSEA. CDR3 DNA sequence: TGCAGCGTTGACGTTGGGACAGGTGATGGCTACACCTTC. Translation gives CSVDVGTGDGYTF.

This clone was detected only a few times. The chain links TRBV7-2 to TRBJ2-7; 8 bases are shared with TRBD1. The germline V gene has CDR1 SGHTA and CDR2 FQGNSA. The CDR3 totals 15 residues. Trimming at V came to 0 bases and at J to 4 bases, leaving 5 bases not matched to a gene. CDR3 DNA: TGTGCCAGCAGCTTAGCCCGACAGGGGCGGTACGAGCAGTACTTC. It translates to CASSLARQGRYEQYF.